Following are 20 T cell receptor beta chains from one sample sequenced in a study of blood T cell repertoires in COVID-19. The data were produced by immunoSEQ multiplex PCR, yet TCRdb's version contains in-frame clones alone and is incomplete. In the table there are more than 95,000 clones, 82% of which are singletons. Input material: peripheral blood. These receptors were taken from a man older than 75 with acute or convalescent COVID-19.

The genes are TRBV19 and TRBJ1-1; TRBD1 is a possible D gene (6 bases). Germline loops: CDR1 LNHDA, CDR2 SQIVND (reference sequence). The length of the CDR3 is 14 residues. Trimming pared 6 bases from V and 4 bases from J, leaving 15 bases between. CDR3 DNA: TGTGCCAGTAGGGACAGTCCTTTGAGCACTGAAGCTTTCTTT. This sequence encodes CASRDSPLSTEAFF.

This clone was counted between two and nine times. This chain uses TRBV5-1 with TRBJ2-5; 7 bases map to TRBD2. J was trimmed by 1 base and V by 6 bases; bases with no gene match: 9. Germline-derived CDR1 and CDR2 are SGHRS and YFSETQ. This CDR3 region has 15 residues. CDR3 amino acids: CASKASGPPQETQYF. The CDR3 DNA follows: TGCGCCAGCAAAGCTAGCGGCCCCCCCCAAGAGACCCAGTACTTC.

The chain employs TRBV6-5 and TRBJ2-7, with D tentatively TRBD2 (5 bases). The CDR3 is 14 residues long. Deletions cut 6 bases from V and 6 bases from J, with 18 bases between. Germline V gene lookup returns CDR1 MNHEY and CDR2 SVGAGI. The CDR3 loop is CASSPPLAAGEQYF. The CDR3 coding sequence is TGTGCCAGCAGCCCCCCACTGGCTGCGGGCGAGCAGTACTTC.

This clone was observed a few times. The chain links TRBV14 to TRBJ2-7; 8 bases match TRBD2. Germline CDR1 SGHDN, CDR2 FVKESK. V trimming: 4 bases; J trimming: 4 bases; junction bases outside the gene matches: 12. The CDR3 has 16 residues. The CDR3 sequence: CASSPRTSSFLYEQYF. CDR3 nucleotide sequence: TGTGCCAGCAGCCCTCGGACTAGCTCTTTCTTGTACGAGCAGTACTTC.

The chain carries TRBV6-5 and TRBJ1-3; D is uncertain. CDR1 is MNHEY and CDR2 is SVGAGI in the germline V gene. V lost 6 bases and J 2 bases, leaving 14 bases between the germline ends. This CDR3 spans 15 amino acids. The CDR3 DNA reads TGTGCCAGCAGGGACGGGAGGGTGACTGGAAACACCATATATTTT. Its translation: CASRDGRVTGNTIYF.

Only a few counts were recorded for this clone. This rearrangement joins TRBV10-2 to TRBJ2-2; TRBD1 matches 7 bases. J was trimmed by 8 bases and V by 5 bases; bases with no gene match: 8. Germline V gene lookup returns CDR1 WSHSY and CDR2 SAAADI. The CDR3 has 14 residues. CDR3 in DNA: TGCGCCAGCAGTTTACAGGGGTTTACGGGGGAGCTGTTTTTT. It yields the protein CASSLQGFTGELFF.

The genes are TRBV27 and TRBJ2-7, with TRBD2 matching over 13 bases. The CDR3 runs to 16 residues. Germline CDR1 is MNHEY and CDR2 is SMNVEV (reference sequence). Trimming removed 2 bases from V and 0 bases from J; junction bases left unmatched: 1. CDR3 sequence (DNA): TGTGCCAGCAGTTTACGGACTAGCGGGAGCTCCTACGAGCAGTACTTC. Its protein is CASSLRTSGSSYEQYF.

The chain employs TRBV30 and TRBJ2-5, with unresolved D. Trimming pared 1 base from V and 0 bases from J, leaving 15 bases between. CDR3 length equals 16 residues. The germline V gene encodes CDR1 GTSNPN and CDR2 SVGIG (reference sequence). The CDR3 protein is CAWSGVNYQYQETQYF. CDR3 bases: TGTGCCTGGAGTGGGGTTAACTACCAGTACCAAGAGACCCAGTACTTC.

The rearrangement links TRBV5-1 to TRBJ1-1; TRBD1 might be the D (6 bases). CDR1 and CDR2 from the germline V gene are SGHRS and YFSETQ. Trimming took 2 bases from V and 3 from J, leaving 11 bases between them. The CDR3 totals 14 residues. The CDR3, as DNA: TGCGCCAGCAGCTTCAGGGGTTGGGACACTGAAGCTTTCTTT. It specifies CASSFRGWDTEAFF.

The chain carries TRBV4-1 and TRBJ1-4, with D maybe TRBD1 (5 bases). The CDR3 loop spans 16 amino acids. V was pared by 2 bases and J by 5 bases, with 15 bases between. Looked up from germline, CDR1 is MGHRA and CDR2 is YSYEKL. The CDR3 region has the DNA TGCGCCAGCAGCCAAACTCAGGGCAGCTCCAATGAAAAACTGTTTTTT. Amino acids: CASSQTQGSSNEKLFF.

V and J are TRBV11-2 and TRBJ2-7, with 9 bases lining up with TRBD2. Germline V CDR1 and CDR2: SGHAT, FQNNGV. The CDR3 has 17 residues. J was trimmed by 2 bases and V by 5 bases; bases with no gene match: 13. CDR3 protein: CASSIGFTTSGTYEQYF. DNA for the CDR3: TGTGCCAGCAGCATCGGCTTTACGACTAGCGGAACCTACGAGCAGTACTTC.

There are a few counts of this clone. The chain employs TRBV25-1 and TRBJ2-5, with 11 bases that match TRBD2. Germline loops: CDR1 MGHDK, CDR2 SYGVNS. The V gene end was trimmed by 6 bases and the J gene end by 5 bases; junction bases not matched to a gene: 5. The CDR3 extends over 14 amino acids. The CDR3 DNA follows: TGTGCCAGCAGCGTAGCGGGGGGGCCCGAGACCCAGTACTTC. Translated: CASSVAGGPETQYF.

The chain combines TRBV19 with TRBJ1-1; tentative D call: TRBD1 (6 bases). V lost 3 bases to trimming and J lost 4 bases, with 9 bases between them. Per the germline V gene, CDR1 is LNHDA and CDR2 is SQIVND (reference sequence). The CDR3 spans 13 residues. CDR3 in amino acids: CASSIAGATEAFF. In DNA, the CDR3 is TGTGCCAGTAGTATTGCGGGGGCCACTGAAGCTTTCTTT.

The chain recombines TRBV5-4 with TRBJ1-1; D is uncertain. This CDR3 has 12 residues. CDR1 and CDR2 from the germline V gene are SGHNT and YYREEE (reference sequence). V was clipped by 0 bases and J by 4 bases, with 4 bases between them. CDR3 in DNA: TGTGCCAGCAGCTTGGTCGGCACTGAAGCTTTCTTT. It codes for CASSLVGTEAFF.

This clone was counted a single time. J is TRBJ1-1 and V is TRBV9; D is unclear. V gave up 3 bases and J gave up 7 bases, with 13 bases separating them. The V gene's germline CDR1 is SGDLS and CDR2 YYNGEE. The CDR3 extends over 13 amino acids. CDR3 loop: CASSGPGRYEAFF. The CDR3 coding sequence is TGTGCCAGCAGCGGACCGGGAAGATATGAAGCTTTCTTT.

The chain employs TRBV6-5 and TRBJ1-6; TRBD1 might be the D (6 bases). This CDR3 is 16 amino acids long. Germline values: CDR1 MNHEY, CDR2 SVGAGI. V gave up 8 bases and J gave up 0 bases, with 14 bases separating them. The CDR3 here is CASGSGQSSYNSPLHF. As DNA, the CDR3 is TGTGCCAGCGGTTCAGGACAGAGCTCCTATAATTCACCCCTCCACTTT.

V and J are TRBV19 and TRBJ2-5; TRBD2 is a possible D gene (7 bases). V dropped 3 bases and J dropped 5 bases, with 16 bases sitting between them. The germline gives CDR1 LNHDA, CDR2 SQIVND (reference sequence). The CDR3 totals 15 residues. The CDR3 sequence is CASSIGLGGGETQYF. The CDR3 bases are TGTGCCAGTAGTATCGGACTAGGGGGAGGCGAGACCCAGTACTTC.

The chain links TRBV18 to TRBJ2-7, with D possibly TRBD1 on 6 matching bases. Germline assignment: CDR1 KGHSH and CDR2 LQKENI. V was clipped by 8 bases and J by 2 bases, with 16 bases between them. The CDR3 is made up of 14 amino acids. The CDR3 loop is CASTSKTGTYEQYF. The DNA of the CDR3 is TGTGCCAGCACCTCAAAAACAGGGACCTACGAGCAGTACTTC.

The chain is built from TRBV5-4 and TRBJ2-7, with TRBD2 identical over 10 bases. Germline V lookup: CDR1 SGHNT, CDR2 YYREEE (reference sequence). Losses at the gene ends were 3 bases for V and 7 bases for J; bases not matched to a gene: 4. CDR3 size: 13 residues. The CDR3 protein is CASSWTSGGEQYF. The CDR3 nucleotides are TGTGCCAGCAGCTGGACTAGCGGTGGTGAGCAGTACTTC.

A few counts support this clone. V gene TRBV27 combines with J gene TRBJ2-7, with unresolved D. Germline CDR1 and CDR2: MNHEY and SMNVEV (reference sequence). Trimming cost V 4 bases and J 6 bases, with 13 bases left between them. This CDR3 has 13 amino acids. The chain's CDR3 is CASSSVVWSEQYF. The CDR3, as DNA: TGTGCCAGCAGTTCCGTCGTTTGGAGCGAGCAGTACTTC.